The T cell receptor beta chain under discussion was sequenced for a study of T cells in localized non-small cell lung cancer. Findings and limits, study-wide: The study sequenced only one region of the tumor. As a result, intratumor heterogeneity could not be excluded and remains possible. Adjacent lung held a median roughly 60 of the top 100 tumor clones.

This clone occurred a few times. Its antigen is currently unknown. Produced via immunoSEQ multiplex PCR; TCRdb's table is partial and in-frame only. The data hold roughly 910 clones, with approximately 23% observed a single time. CDR1 is SGHNT, CDR2 YENEEA, per germline. V was cut by 6 bases and J by 1 base, with 15 bases left in between. This CDR3 is built from 16 residues. The TCR sequence derives from a female donor at least 60 years old with stage II squamous cell lung carcinoma. Sample: lung tumor tissue, taken before any cancer treatment. The chain is built from TRBV11-3 and TRBJ2-2, with D possibly called TRBD1 or TRBD2 (5 bases each). CDR3 bases: TGTGCCAGCAGGTTGGGGGTCAGCGGGAACACCGGGGAGCTGTTTTTT. Translation: CASRLGVSGNTGELFF.